The 17 T cell receptor beta chains given below trace back to one sample, sequenced in a study of T cell repertoires in cytomegalovirus infection. TCRdb re-called the reads through MiXCR, storing one row per CDR3 protein. The data hold about 900,000 distinct CDR3 sequences, with approximately 32% observed a single time. Their antigens are not known. This specimen was cultured CD8+ T cells from PBMCs, taken from culture after CMV antigen stimulation. These receptors came from a human donor in good health (CMV status not recorded). Some clones in this sample may be carry-over from other donors' samples.

This clonotype was seen a handful of times. CDR3 sequence reads: CASSLVRGLVGYTF. CDR3 sequence (DNA): TGTGCCAGCAGCTTAGTCAGGGGGCTGGTCGGCTACACCTTC. The genes are TRBV7-9 and TRBJ1-2, with 8 bases matching TRBD1. The ends lost 1 base at V and 8 bases at J; junction bases unmatched: 6. CDR1 SEHNR and CDR2 FQNEAQ come from the germline V gene (reference sequence). The CDR3 has 14 residues. The variable domain in full, completed from reference TRBV7-9 and TRBJ1-2, reads DTGVSQNPRHKITKRGQNVTFRCDPISEHNRLYWYRQTLGQGPEFLTYFQNEAQLEKSRLLSDRFSAERPKGSFSTLEIQRTEQGDSAMYLCASSLVRGLVGYTFGSGTRLTVV.

The chain recombines TRBV28 with TRBJ1-6; 8 bases match TRBD1. V lost 3 bases, J lost 0 bases, and 10 bases stayed unmatched. Germline V gives CDR1 MDHEN, CDR2 SYDVKM. This CDR3 is built from 19 residues. CDR3 sequence reads: CASSFSLTGADSYNSPLHF. The CDR3, as DNA: TGTGCCAGCAGTTTTTCCCTGACAGGGGCGGACTCCTATAATTCACCCCTCCACTTT.

This clonotype was detected a few times. CDR3 in amino acids: CAIRTRLAGSTDTQYF. CDR3 sequence (DNA): TGTGCCATCAGAACCCGGCTAGCGGGCTCCACAGATACGCAGTATTTT. V and J are TRBV10-3 and TRBJ2-3; 8 bases are a match to TRBD2. The CDR3 spans 16 residues. V trimming: 6 bases; J trimming: 2 bases; junction bases outside the gene matches: 10. Germline V lookup: CDR1 ENHRY, CDR2 SYGVKD.

The genes are TRBV28 and TRBJ2-5; TRBD1 matches at 7 bases. This CDR3 is 14 amino acids long. The ends lost 3 bases at V and 3 bases at J; junction bases unmatched: 4. Germline CDR1 reads MDHEN; CDR2 reads SYDVKM. CDR3 in amino acids: CASSFDRVEETQYF. For the CDR3, the DNA is TGTGCCAGCAGTTTCGACAGGGTTGAAGAGACCCAGTACTTC. The variable domain in full, with the rest retrieved from reference TRBV28 and TRBJ2-5, is DVKVTQSSRYLVKRTGEKVFLECVQDMDHENMFWYRQDPGLGLRLIYFSYDVKMKEKGDIPEGYSVSREKKERFSLILESASTNQTSMYLCASSFDRVEETQYFGPGTRLLVL.

The rearrangement links TRBV19 to TRBJ1-2; 8 positions match TRBD1. V lost 7 bases and J lost 0; bases outside the gene matches: 4. This CDR3 has 14 residues. Germline V gives CDR1 LNHDA, CDR2 SQIVND (reference sequence). Written as DNA, the CDR3 is TGTGCCAGTACCTCAGGGGGCTCTAACTATGGCTACACCTTC. This encodes CASTSGGSNYGYTF.

The rearrangement joins TRBV9 to TRBJ2-1; the match to TRBD2 covers 7 bases. Per the germline V gene, CDR1 is SGDLS and CDR2 is YYNGEE. V was clipped by 0 bases and J by 2 bases; unmatched bases: 5. The CDR3 loop spans 16 amino acids. This chain's CDR3 is CASSVGGGGAYNEQFF. The CDR3 nucleotides are TGTGCCAGCAGCGTAGGAGGCGGGGGAGCCTACAATGAGCAGTTCTTC.

V is TRBV6-4 and J is TRBJ2-1; perhaps TRBD2 as D (6 bases). The V gene's germline CDR1 is MRHNA and CDR2 SNTAGT. The CDR3 length is 16 residues. Trimming removed 3 bases from V and 0 bases from J, with 12 bases in between. The CDR3 DNA reads TGTGCCAGCAGTGATTTTGAGACTAGCTCCTACAATGAGCAGTTCTTC. Residues: CASSDFETSSYNEQFF.

V usage is TRBV7-6 and J usage is TRBJ1-1, with no clear D. V gave up 3 bases and J gave up 4 bases, with 12 bases separating them. Per the germline V gene, CDR1 is SGHVS and CDR2 is FNYEAQ. This CDR3 comprises 14 residues. CDR3: CASSLGLYPTEAFF. In DNA, the CDR3 is TGTGCCAGCAGCTTGGGGTTATACCCCACTGAAGCTTTCTTT.

This rearrangement joins TRBV14 to TRBJ2-3; D tentatively reads TRBD1 or TRBD2 (6 bases each). From germline, CDR1 is SGHDN and CDR2 FVKESK. CDR3 length: 16 residues. The ends were cut back, 4 bases at V and 3 bases at J, with 17 bases in the middle. In DNA, the CDR3 is TGTGCCAGCAGCCCCCTATGGGGGGCGCGGACAGATACGCAGTATTTT. This encodes CASSPLWGARTDTQYF.

At least ten counts were recorded for this clonotype. The chain couples TRBV7-9 to TRBJ2-7; 7 nucleotides line up with TRBD1. Per the germline V gene, CDR1 is SEHNR and CDR2 is FQNEAQ (reference sequence). This CDR3 spans 14 amino acids. With V trimmed by 5 bases and J by 3 bases, 7 bases remained unmatched. The CDR3 DNA follows: TGTGCCAGCAGCCCGGGACAGTCCTACTACGAGCAGTACTTC. Protein: CASSPGQSYYEQYF. The full variable domain, completed using reference TRBV7-9 and TRBJ2-7, is DTGVSQNPRHKITKRGQNVTFRCDPISEHNRLYWYRQTLGQGPEFLTYFQNEAQLEKSRLLSDRFSAERPKGSFSTLEIQRTEQGDSAMYLCASSPGQSYYEQYFGPGTRLTVT.

This clonotype was seen a few times. This chain uses TRBV28 with TRBJ2-5; TRBD2 matches at 13 bases. The CDR3 sequence is 14 residues long. Unmatched junction bases numbered 4, after V lost 7 bases and J lost 5 bases. From germline, CDR1 is MDHEN and CDR2 SYDVKM. The chain's CDR3 is CASKLLAGGETQYF. The CDR3 DNA reads TGTGCCAGCAAATTACTAGCGGGAGGGGAGACCCAGTACTTC.

This clonotype showed up just once. The chain is built from TRBV6-6 and TRBJ1-5; maybe TRBD1 (6 bases). CDR1 and CDR2 from the germline V gene are MNHNY and SVGAGI (reference sequence). The length of the CDR3 is 17 residues. The germline V and J ends were trimmed by 2 bases and 0 bases, with 14 bases remaining between them. The CDR3 DNA is TGTGCCAGCAGTTACGAGGTGGGGGGACATAGCAATCAGCCCCAGCATTTT. This translates into CASSYEVGGHSNQPQHF.

This clonotype appeared a few times. The V and J genes are TRBV6-6 and TRBJ2-5; 9 bases agree with TRBD2. V lost 4 bases, J lost 1 base, and 13 bases stayed unmatched. Germline V lookup: CDR1 MNHNY, CDR2 SVGAGI (reference sequence). CDR3 length equals 18 residues. The CDR3, as DNA: TGTGCCAGCAGTTCGAGTACTTTAGCGGGGGCCTCCCAAGAGACCCAGTACTTC. It codes for CASSSSTLAGASQETQYF.

This clonotype was picked up a small number of times. This chain links TRBV7-9 with TRBJ1-1, with TRBD1 identical over 7 bases. CDR1 and CDR2 from the germline V gene are SEHNR and FQNEAQ (reference sequence). The CDR3 has 15 residues. V shed 5 bases and J 13 bases; nucleotides not matched to a gene: 19. The CDR3: CASSPASQDRPKGFF. The CDR3 DNA sequence: TGTGCCAGCAGCCCAGCTTCCCAGGACAGGCCGAAGGGTTTCTTT.

In nucleotides, the CDR3 is TGTGCCAGCAGCCTCCCTGGCGGGGGGGCATACAATGAGCAGTTCTTC. As protein: CASSLPGGGAYNEQFF. The J gene is TRBJ2-1, the V gene TRBV7-6; 9 bases are shared with TRBD2. Germline V gives CDR1 SGHVS, CDR2 FNYEAQ. The CDR3 length is 16 residues. With V trimmed by 5 bases and J by 4 bases, 9 bases remained unmatched.

The gene calls are TRBV15 and TRBJ1-4, with a tentative D call TRBD1 (5 bases). Trimming left V 2 bases short and J 12 bases short, with 13 bases between. This CDR3 region has 13 residues. Per the germline V gene, CDR1 is LNHNV and CDR2 is YYDKDF (reference sequence). The CDR3: CATSRSRGVELFF. The CDR3 DNA sequence: TGTGCCACCAGCAGATCACGGGGGGTTGAACTGTTTTTT.

A few counts support this clonotype. The chain employs TRBV4-1 and TRBJ1-2, with 7 bases aligning to TRBD1. Trimming at V came to 0 bases and at J to 4 bases, leaving 8 bases not matched to a gene. CDR1 MGHRA and CDR2 YSYEKL come from the germline V gene. CDR3 length: 16 amino acids. CDR3 sequence (DNA): TGCGCCAGCAGCCAAGAGCCACAGGGGACACTCTATGGCTACACCTTC. Its translation is CASSQEPQGTLYGYTF.